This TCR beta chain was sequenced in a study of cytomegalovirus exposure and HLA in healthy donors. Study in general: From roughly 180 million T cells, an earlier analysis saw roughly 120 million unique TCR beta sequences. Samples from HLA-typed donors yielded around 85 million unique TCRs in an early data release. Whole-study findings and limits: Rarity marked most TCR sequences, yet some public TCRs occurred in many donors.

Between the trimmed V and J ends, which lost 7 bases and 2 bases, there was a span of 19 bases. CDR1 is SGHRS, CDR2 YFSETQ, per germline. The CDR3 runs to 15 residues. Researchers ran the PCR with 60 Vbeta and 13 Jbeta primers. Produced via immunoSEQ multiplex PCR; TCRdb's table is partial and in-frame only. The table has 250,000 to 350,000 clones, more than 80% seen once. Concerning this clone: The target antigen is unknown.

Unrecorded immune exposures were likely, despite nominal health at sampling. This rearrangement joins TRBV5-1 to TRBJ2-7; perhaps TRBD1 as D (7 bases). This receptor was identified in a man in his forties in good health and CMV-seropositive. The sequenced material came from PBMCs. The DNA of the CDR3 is TGCGCCAGCTCAGGGGGGACTGAAGGACCCTACGAGCAGTACTTC. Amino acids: CASSGGTEGPYEQYF.